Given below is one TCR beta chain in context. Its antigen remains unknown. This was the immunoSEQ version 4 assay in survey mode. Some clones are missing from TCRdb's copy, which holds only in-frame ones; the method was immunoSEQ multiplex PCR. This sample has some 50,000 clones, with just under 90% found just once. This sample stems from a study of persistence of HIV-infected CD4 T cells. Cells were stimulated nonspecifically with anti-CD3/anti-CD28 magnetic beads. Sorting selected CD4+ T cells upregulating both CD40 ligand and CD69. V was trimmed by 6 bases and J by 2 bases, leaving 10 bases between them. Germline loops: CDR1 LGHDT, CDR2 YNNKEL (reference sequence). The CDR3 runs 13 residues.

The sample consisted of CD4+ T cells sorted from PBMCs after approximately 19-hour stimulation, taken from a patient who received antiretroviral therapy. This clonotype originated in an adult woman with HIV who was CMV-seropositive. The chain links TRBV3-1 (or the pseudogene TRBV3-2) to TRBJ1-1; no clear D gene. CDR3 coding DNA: TGTGCCAGCAGACGGGTTTCAAACACTGAAGCTTTCTTT. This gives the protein CASRRVSNTEAFF.